One and the same sample provided the 4 T cell receptor beta chains below, sequenced in a study of tumor-infiltrating lymphocytes in localized non-small cell lung cancer. The repertoire was sequenced with immunoSEQ multiplex PCR; TCRdb's copy has only in-frame clones and lacks some. The table shows 17,000 or so clones, with around 79% occurring only once. Sequenced sample: lung tumor tissue. These receptors were taken from a human donor with non-small cell lung cancer.

Comment on this clone: The junction departs from germline at one end; a sequencing error may be responsible. V is TRBV30 and J is TRBJ2-7; D is possibly TRBD2 (6 bases). The CDR3 covers 12 residues. CDR1 is GTSNPN, CDR2 SVGIG, per germline (reference sequence). CDR3 DNA: TGTGCCGTTAGGCGGGATTTATACGAGCGGTACTTC. This encodes CAVRRDLYERYF.

The chain joins TRBV13 to TRBJ2-1; TRBD2 might be the D (8 bases). Germline-derived CDR1 and CDR2 are PRHDT and FYEKMQ (reference sequence). CDR3 length: 17 amino acids. V was pared by 4 bases and J by 2 bases, with 18 bases between. Written as DNA, the CDR3 is TGTGCCAGCAGCTCCGGGACTAGGGGGCGAACCTACAATGAGCAGTTCTTC. Its translation: CASSSGTRGRTYNEQFF.

The rearrangement links TRBV11-3 to TRBJ2-3, with 7 bases aligning to TRBD2. Germline values: CDR1 SGHNT, CDR2 YENEEA. The CDR3 sequence is 17 residues long. Trimming removed 1 base from V and 4 bases from J; junction bases left unmatched: 11. CDR3 DNA sequence: TGTGCCAGCAGCTTAGGGTTGCCTAGCGGTTTAGCAGATACGCAGTATTTT. Protein sequence: CASSLGLPSGLADTQYF. The variable domain in full, with the rest retrieved from reference TRBV11-3 and TRBJ2-3, is EAGVVQSPRYKIIEKKQPVAFWCNPISGHNTLYWYLQNLGQGPELLIRYENEEAVDDSQLPKDRFSAERLKGVDSTLKIQPAELGDSAVYLCASSLGLPSGLADTQYFGPGTRLTVL.

CDR3 in DNA: TGTGCCTGGGGGAACGACGAAGTCCTGGGCGCTTTCTTT. Its translation is CAWGNDEVLGAFF. V gene TRBV30 combines with J gene TRBJ1-1; D is ambiguous. From germline, CDR1 is GTSNPN and CDR2 SVGIG (reference sequence). Between the trimmed V and J ends, which lost 5 bases and 11 bases, there was a span of 21 bases. CDR3 size: 13 residues. Complete variable domain (other parts from reference TRBV30 and TRBJ1-1): SQTIHQWPATLVQPVGSPLSLECTVEGTSNPNLYWYRQAAGRGLQLLFYSVGIGQISSEVPQNLSASRPQDRQFILSSKKLLLSDSGFYLCAWGNDEVLGAFFGQGTRLTVV.